Below, 27 T cell receptor beta chains from the same sample are listed, as sequenced in a study of control samples from healthy donors and cancer patients. Data came from immunoSEQ multiplex PCR; TCRdb stores just in-frame clones and leaves some out. The top ten clones hold approximately 1.5% of a sample with roughly 200,000 clones, about 93% of them seen once. Sequencing used blood. These TCRs come from a man aged 18 to 30 in good health.

The chain links TRBV9 to TRBJ2-3; D possibly corresponds to TRBD1 (6 bases). V was pared by 1 base and J by 0 bases, with 9 bases between. This CDR3 region has 15 residues. CDR1 is SGDLS and CDR2 is YYNGEE in the germline V gene. The CDR3 coding sequence is TGTGCCAGCAGCGTATTGCAGGGGAGCACAGATACGCAGTATTTT. It translates to CASSVLQGSTDTQYF.

Here the CDR3 reads CASRSTRTGQEYEKLFF. CDR3 DNA sequence: TGCGCCAGCAGGTCTACCCGGACAGGGCAAGAATATGAAAAACTGTTTTTT. J is TRBJ1-4 and V is TRBV5-1, with 8 bases identical to TRBD1. Germline CDR1 reads SGHRS; CDR2 reads YFSETQ. Unmatched junction bases numbered 15, after V lost 5 bases and J lost 6 bases. There are 17 residues in the CDR3.

V and J are TRBV21-1 and TRBJ1-6; whether TRBD1, the table's D call, matches the DNA was not checked. TRBV21-1 is noted as a pseudogene. The CDR3 extends over 17 amino acids. This chain's CDR3 is CASSKSLGTGDNSPLHF. The CDR3 bases are TGTGCCAGCAGCAAAAGCTTGGGGACAGGGGATAATTCACCCCTCCACTTT.

This chain connects TRBV30 to TRBJ2-1, with D perhaps matching TRBD1 (6 bases). The CDR3 has 13 amino acids. Germline CDR1 and CDR2: GTSNPN and SVGIG (reference sequence). The V and J ends lost 7 bases and 2 bases respectively, with 12 bases between them. CDR3 bases: TGTGCCTCCCTAAAGGGGGCCTACAATGAGCAGTTCTTC. It codes for CASLKGAYNEQFF.

CDR3 nucleotides: TGTGCCATCAGTGACTTGGGTGATAATTCACCCCTCCACTTT. Amino acid sequence: CAISDLGDNSPLHF. This chain links TRBV10-3 with TRBJ1-6, with D uncertain. V dropped 3 bases and J dropped 5 bases, with 8 bases sitting between them. Germline values: CDR1 ENHRY, CDR2 SYGVKD. This CDR3 spans 14 amino acids.

The chain combines TRBV5-6 with TRBJ1-5; 7 bases match TRBD1. The CDR3 sequence is 14 residues long. The germline CDR1 and CDR2 sequences are SGHDT and YYEEEE. With V trimmed by 3 bases and J by 7 bases, 7 bases remained unmatched. CDR3 protein: CASSSGAGGQPQHF. In nucleotides, the CDR3 is TGTGCCAGCAGCTCCGGGGCAGGGGGACAGCCCCAGCATTTT. Full variable domain (missing parts from reference TRBV5-6 and TRBJ1-5): DAGVTQSPTHLIKTRGQQVTLRCSPKSGHDTVSWYQQALGQGPQFIFQYYEEEERQRGNFPDRFSGHQFPNYSSELNVNALLLGDSALYLCASSSGAGGQPQHFGDGTRLSIL.

This rearrangement joins TRBV9 to TRBJ2-7; a possible D gene is TRBD1 (5 bases). The CDR3 length is 14 residues. V was pared by 2 bases and J by 2 bases, with 11 bases between. CDR1 is SGDLS, CDR2 YYNGEE, per germline. The CDR3 sequence: CASSVRTLAYEQYF. In nucleotides, the CDR3 is TGTGCCAGCAGCGTGAGGACACTCGCCTACGAGCAGTACTTC.

The J gene is TRBJ2-7, the V gene TRBV3-1 (or the pseudogene TRBV3-2); D may match TRBD1 or TRBD2 (5 bases each). CDR1 LGHDT and CDR2 YNNKEL come from the germline V gene (reference sequence). The CDR3 length is 13 residues. Trimming took 4 bases from V and 2 from J, leaving 9 bases between them. The CDR3 DNA is TGTGCCAGCAGCCGGGACGGACCCTACGAGCAGTACTTC. Residues: CASSRDGPYEQYF.

V and J are TRBV25-1 and TRBJ1-2; no clear D. The CDR3 is 15 residues long. In germline, CDR1 is MGHDK, CDR2 SYGVNS. The V end was cut by 2 bases, the J end by 2 bases, with 12 bases between. The CDR3 nucleotides are TGTGCCAGCAGTGAAGGTTGGGGAAGAAACTATGGCTACACCTTC. Translating it yields CASSEGWGRNYGYTF.

The V call is TRBV24-1, the J call TRBJ1-5, with D perhaps matching TRBD1 (5 bases). Germline-derived CDR1 and CDR2 are KGHDR and SFDVKD. Trimming stripped 4 bases from V and 4 bases from J, with 10 bases between. The CDR3 consists of 14 residues. The CDR3 is CATSDPGLNQPQHF. The CDR3 coding sequence is TGTGCCACCAGTGACCCGGGACTGAATCAGCCCCAGCATTTT.

This chain's CDR3 is CASRFSESTDTQYF. CDR3 DNA: TGTGCCAGCAGGTTTAGCGAAAGCACAGATACGCAGTATTTT. The chain joins TRBV7-2 to TRBJ2-3, with D maybe TRBD2 (5 bases). Germline V gives CDR1 SGHTA, CDR2 FQGNSA. The CDR3 has 14 amino acids. The V gene lost 6 bases and the J gene lost 0 bases, with 10 bases spanning the gap.

The CDR3 sequence is CASSPALIPNNEQFF. As DNA, the CDR3 is TGTGCCAGTAGCCCTGCCCTAATACCAAACAATGAGCAGTTCTTC. The chain has TRBV19 and TRBJ2-1; D is undetermined. With 6 bases removed from V and 5 bases from J, the gap between germline ends came to 17 bases. The CDR3 runs 15 residues. The germline V gene has CDR1 LNHDA and CDR2 SQIVND (reference sequence).

The V gene is TRBV3-1 (or the pseudogene TRBV3-2), the J gene TRBJ1-3; D ambiguous. This CDR3 is 15 amino acids long. V gave up 7 bases and J gave up 0 bases, with 13 bases separating them. Germline assignment: CDR1 LGHDT and CDR2 YNNKEL (reference sequence). The CDR3 here is CASNPGRSSGNTIYF. CDR3 coding DNA: TGTGCCAGCAACCCCGGCCGGAGCTCTGGAAACACCATATATTTT.

The V call is TRBV11-2, the J call TRBJ1-1; no reliable D call. This CDR3 comprises 14 residues. V shed 4 bases and J shed 0 bases, with 9 bases lying between them. Germline CDR1 and CDR2: SGHAT and FQNNGV. The CDR3 spells CASSSRRLNTEAFF. In DNA, the CDR3 is TGTGCCAGCAGCTCCCGTAGGTTGAACACTGAAGCTTTCTTT.

V gene TRBV6-2 or TRBV6-3 combines with J gene TRBJ2-3; a possible D gene is TRBD2 (6 bases). Germline V lookup: CDR1 MNHEY, CDR2 SVGEGT. The CDR3 is 13 amino acids. The V and J ends lost 2 bases and 5 bases respectively, with 8 bases between them. Written as DNA, the CDR3 is TGTGCCAGCAGTTACATGGGGGGAGATACGCAGTATTTT. Translation: CASSYMGGDTQYF.

V is TRBV18 and J is TRBJ2-7, with TRBD1 matching over 12 bases. Germline V gene lookup returns CDR1 KGHSH and CDR2 LQKENI. V lost 10 bases, J lost 7 bases, and 8 bases stayed unmatched. CDR3 length: 13 residues. The CDR3 sequence: CATKGTGGEEQYF. The DNA of the CDR3 is TGTGCCACCAAGGGGACAGGGGGCGAGGAGCAGTACTTC. Full variable domain (outside the CDR3, taken from reference TRBV18 and TRBJ2-7): NAGVMQNPRHLVRRRGQEARLRCSPMKGHSHVYWYRQLPEEGLKFMVYLQKENIIDESGMPKERFSAEFPKEGPSILRIQQVVRGDSAAYFCATKGTGGEEQYFGPGTRLTVT.

The chain combines TRBV10-3 with TRBJ2-7; 8 positions agree with TRBD1. Germline V CDR1 and CDR2: ENHRY, SYGVKD. This CDR3 contains 12 residues. Unmatched junction bases numbered 2, after V lost 4 bases and J lost 6 bases. The CDR3 loop is CAISATGGEQYF. The CDR3 DNA sequence: TGTGCCATCAGTGCCACAGGGGGCGAGCAGTACTTC.

The chain links TRBV30 to TRBJ2-2; D call uncertain. The V gene's germline CDR1 is GTSNPN and CDR2 SVGIG (reference sequence). V was pared by 5 bases and J by 6 bases, with 7 bases between. CDR3 length: 11 amino acids. The CDR3 protein is CAWGISGELFF. In nucleotides, the CDR3 is TGTGCCTGGGGTATCTCCGGGGAGCTGTTTTTT. The whole variable domain, filled in from reference TRBV30 and TRBJ2-2, reads SQTIHQWPATLVQPVGSPLSLECTVEGTSNPNLYWYRQAAGRGLQLLFYSVGIGQISSEVPQNLSASRPQDRQFILSSKKLLLSDSGFYLCAWGISGELFFGEGSRLTVL.

The chain couples TRBV18 to TRBJ2-1; D is undetermined. This CDR3 comprises 14 residues. Germline CDR1 is KGHSH and CDR2 is LQKENI. V was clipped by 3 bases and J by 3 bases, with 9 bases between them. The DNA for the CDR3 is TGTGCCAGCTCACCCCCCCCCAGCTACAATGAGCAGTTCTTC. This encodes CASSPPPSYNEQFF.

This chain joins TRBV13 and TRBJ2-1; 9 bases match TRBD2. This CDR3 is 13 amino acids long. Trimming removed 7 bases from V and 10 bases from J; junction bases left unmatched: 8. Germline CDR1 PRHDT, CDR2 FYEKMQ (reference sequence). The CDR3 is CASTGSGGEEQFF. The CDR3 DNA sequence: TGTGCCAGCACAGGTAGCGGGGGAGAGGAGCAGTTCTTC.

V usage is TRBV2 and J usage is TRBJ1-1; 9 bases map to TRBD1. CDR3 length equals 16 residues. V dropped 10 bases and J dropped 3; count of bases not matched to a gene: 15. Germline V gene sequence: CDR1 SNHLY, CDR2 FYNNEI. The CDR3 nucleotides read TGTGCCACCAAGACAGACAGGGGGGGATTGGACACTGAAGCTTTCTTT. This codes for CATKTDRGGLDTEAFF.

A word on this clone: The DNA is left out, because the CDR3 cannot be placed on it with certainty; the CDR3 is given as TCRdb lists it. The V call is TRBV28, the J call TRBJ2-2; TRBD1, the D gene given by the table, was not confirmed from the DNA. With termini counted, the CDR3 has 16 amino acids. Germline CDR1 is MDHEN and CDR2 is SYDVKM. CDR3 region: CASSTSGQGNTGELFF.

The rearrangement joins TRBV5-4 to TRBJ1-2, with TRBD1 matching over 7 bases. This CDR3 region has 16 residues. CDR1 and CDR2 from the germline V gene are SGHNT and YYREEE (reference sequence). With 1 base clipped from V and 5 bases from J, the junction kept 11 bases outside the gene matches. CDR3 nucleotide sequence: TGTGCCAGCAGCTTGAACCCGGGACAGCCATCGTATGGCTACACCTTC. Translated: CASSLNPGQPSYGYTF.

This chain connects TRBV5-1 to TRBJ2-2, with D tentatively TRBD1 (6 bases). The V end was cut by 0 bases, the J end by 5 bases, with 14 bases between. The CDR3 has 16 residues. Germline V gene data show CDR1 as SGHRS and CDR2 as YFSETQ. The CDR3 spells CASSLARRGGTGELFF. CDR3 DNA sequence: TGCGCCAGCAGCTTGGCCAGGAGAGGGGGTACCGGGGAGCTGTTTTTT.

J is TRBJ2-5 and V is TRBV14, with D tentatively TRBD1 (6 bases). The germline V gene encodes CDR1 SGHDN and CDR2 FVKESK. V lost 3 bases, J lost 13 bases, and 24 bases lay in between. The CDR3 has 15 amino acids. Here the CDR3 reads CASSQTGPWGRVSYF. CDR3 DNA sequence: TGTGCCAGCAGCCAGACAGGTCCGTGGGGACGGGTATCGTACTTC.

The chain has TRBV19 and TRBJ1-6, with D maybe TRBD1 (5 bases). Trimming cost V 8 bases and J 7 bases, with 9 bases left between them. This CDR3 region has 12 residues. Germline-derived CDR1 and CDR2 are LNHDA and SQIVND (reference sequence). As DNA, the CDR3 is TGTGCCAGTGGACAACTAAATTCACCCCTCCACTTT. Its protein is CASGQLNSPLHF.

The rearrangement joins TRBV6-1 to TRBJ1-6, with D hard to call. V was clipped by 2 bases and J by 6 bases, with 5 bases between them. The CDR3 is 13 residues long. Germline V lookup: CDR1 MNHNS, CDR2 SASEGT. In DNA, the CDR3 is TGTGCCAGCAGTGAAATAGGTAATTCACCCCTCCACTTT. Translation: CASSEIGNSPLHF.